This TCR beta chain derives from a study of blood T cell repertoires in COVID-19. This clone was detected a few times. TCRdb's table, derived via immunoSEQ multiplex PCR, lists solely in-frame clones and lacks some. This sample yields around 400,000 clones, of which about nine tenths are seen a single time; about 1.8% belongs to the top ten. The source material was PBMCs or T cells enriched from blood (not recorded which). The receptor was isolated from a woman aged 25 to 45 who had recovered from COVID-19.

CDR3 coding DNA: TGTGCCTGGGCAGGTAACACCATATATTTT. Its translation is CAWAGNTIYF. The rearrangement links TRBV30 to TRBJ1-3; the D is unclear. V lost 5 bases to trimming and J lost 7 bases, with 6 bases between them. This CDR3 is 10 amino acids long. Germline V CDR1 and CDR2: GTSNPN, SVGIG (reference sequence). The full variable domain, with the rest looked up from reference TRBV30 and TRBJ1-3, is SQTIHQWPATLVQPVGSPLSLECTVEGTSNPNLYWYRQAAGRGLQLLFYSVGIGQISSEVPQNLSASRPQDRQFILSSKKLLLSDSGFYLCAWAGNTIYFGEGSWLTVV.